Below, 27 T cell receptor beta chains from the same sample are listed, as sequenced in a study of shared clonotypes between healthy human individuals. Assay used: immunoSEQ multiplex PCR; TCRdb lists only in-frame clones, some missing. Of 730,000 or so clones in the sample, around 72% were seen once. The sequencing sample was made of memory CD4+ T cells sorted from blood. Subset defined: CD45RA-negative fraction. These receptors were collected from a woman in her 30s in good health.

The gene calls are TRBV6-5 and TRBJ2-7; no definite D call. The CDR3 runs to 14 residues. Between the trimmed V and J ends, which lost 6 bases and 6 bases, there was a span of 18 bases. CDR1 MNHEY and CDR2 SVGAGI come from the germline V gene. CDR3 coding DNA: TGTGCCAGCAGATTAGACTTCCCCGCCCGCGAGCAGTACTTC. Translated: CASRLDFPAREQYF.

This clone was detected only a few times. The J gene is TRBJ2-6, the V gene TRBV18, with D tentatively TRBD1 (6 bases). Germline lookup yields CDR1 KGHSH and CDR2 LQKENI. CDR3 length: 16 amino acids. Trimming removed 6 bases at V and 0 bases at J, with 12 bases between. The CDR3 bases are TGTGCCAGCTCTGACAGGTCTCACTCTGGGGCCAACGTCCTGACTTTC. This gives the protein CASSDRSHSGANVLTF. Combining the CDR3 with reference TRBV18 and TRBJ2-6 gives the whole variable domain NAGVMQNPRHLVRRRGQEARLRCSPMKGHSHVYWYRQLPEEGLKFMVYLQKENIIDESGMPKERFSAEFPKEGPSILRIQQVVRGDSAAYFCASSDRSHSGANVLTFGAGSRLTVL.

The CDR3 loop reads CASRLAGDSADTQYF. The DNA of the CDR3 is TGTGCCAGCAGGCTAGCGGGAGATTCGGCAGATACGCAGTATTTT. This chain connects TRBV6-5 to TRBJ2-3; 10 bases are a match to TRBD2. The CDR3 is 15 residues long. CDR1 and CDR2 (germline): MNHEY, SVGAGI. V was pared by 6 bases and J by 4 bases, with 7 bases of the junction left unmatched.

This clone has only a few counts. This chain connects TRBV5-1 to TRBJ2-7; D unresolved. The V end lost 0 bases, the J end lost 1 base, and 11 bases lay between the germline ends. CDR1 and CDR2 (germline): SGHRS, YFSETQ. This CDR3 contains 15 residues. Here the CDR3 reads CASSLVRTPSYEQYF. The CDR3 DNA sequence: TGCGCCAGCAGCTTGGTGAGGACGCCGTCCTACGAGCAGTACTTC.

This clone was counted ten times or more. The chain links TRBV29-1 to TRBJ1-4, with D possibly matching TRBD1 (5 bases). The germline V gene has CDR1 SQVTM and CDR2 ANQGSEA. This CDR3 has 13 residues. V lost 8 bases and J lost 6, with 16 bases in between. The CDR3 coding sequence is TGCAGCACCCGGGAGGGGCCCGATGAAAAACTGTTTTTT. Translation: CSTREGPDEKLFF.

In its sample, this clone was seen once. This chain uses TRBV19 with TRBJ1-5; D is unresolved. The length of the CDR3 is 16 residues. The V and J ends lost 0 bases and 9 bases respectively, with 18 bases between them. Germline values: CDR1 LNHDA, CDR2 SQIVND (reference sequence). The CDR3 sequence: CASSIDYVLAGPPQHF. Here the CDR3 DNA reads TGTGCCAGTAGTATAGATTATGTGCTGGCCGGGCCGCCCCAGCATTTT.

The CDR3 here is CASSRTGGRETQYF. Here the CDR3 DNA reads TGCGCCAGCAGTCGGACAGGGGGCCGGGAGACCCAGTACTTC. The rearrangement joins TRBV4-1 to TRBJ2-5, with 11 bases identical to TRBD1. The length of the CDR3 is 14 residues. V lost 6 bases, J lost 5 bases, and 5 bases stayed unmatched. Germline CDR1 is MGHRA and CDR2 is YSYEKL.

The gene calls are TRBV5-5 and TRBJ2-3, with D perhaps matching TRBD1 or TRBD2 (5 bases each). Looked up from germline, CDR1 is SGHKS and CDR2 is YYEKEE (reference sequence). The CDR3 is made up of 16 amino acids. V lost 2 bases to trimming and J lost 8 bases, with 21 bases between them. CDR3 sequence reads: CASSFELTRGPGTQYF. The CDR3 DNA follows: TGTGCCAGCAGCTTTGAGTTAACCCGGGGCCCCGGTACGCAGTATTTT.

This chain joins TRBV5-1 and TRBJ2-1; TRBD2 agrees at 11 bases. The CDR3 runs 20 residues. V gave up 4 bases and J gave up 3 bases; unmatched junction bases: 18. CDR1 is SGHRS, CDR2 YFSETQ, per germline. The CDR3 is CASSPRGSGRDVFDYNEQFF. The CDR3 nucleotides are TGCGCCAGCAGCCCCCGGGGTAGCGGGAGGGACGTCTTTGACTACAATGAGCAGTTCTTC.

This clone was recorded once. The CDR3 is CASSFGGANTEAFF. CDR3 bases: TGTGCCAGCAGCTTCGGGGGGGCGAACACTGAAGCTTTCTTT. The J gene is TRBJ1-1, the V gene TRBV11-3; weak D call: TRBD1 (6 bases). In germline, CDR1 is SGHNT, CDR2 YENEEA. The CDR3 covers 14 residues. V lost 3 bases to trimming and J lost 1 base, with 9 bases between them.

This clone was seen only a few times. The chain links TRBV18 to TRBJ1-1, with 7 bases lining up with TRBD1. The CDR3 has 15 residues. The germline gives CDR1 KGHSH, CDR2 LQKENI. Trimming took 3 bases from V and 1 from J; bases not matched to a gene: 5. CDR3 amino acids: CASSPFQGENTEAFF. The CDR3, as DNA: TGTGCCAGCTCACCGTTTCAGGGGGAGAACACTGAAGCTTTCTTT.

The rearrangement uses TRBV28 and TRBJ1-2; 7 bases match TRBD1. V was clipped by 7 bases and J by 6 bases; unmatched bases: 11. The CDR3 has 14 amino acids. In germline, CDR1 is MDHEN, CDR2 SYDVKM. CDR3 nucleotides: TGTGCCAGCATAAACAGGGGCCGCCTTAATGGCTACACCTTC. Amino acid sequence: CASINRGRLNGYTF.

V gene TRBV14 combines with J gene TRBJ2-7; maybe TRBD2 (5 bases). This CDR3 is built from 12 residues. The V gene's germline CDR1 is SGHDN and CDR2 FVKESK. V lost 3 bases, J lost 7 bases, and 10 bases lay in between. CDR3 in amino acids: CASSQDFTEQYF. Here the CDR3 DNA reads TGTGCCAGCAGCCAGGACTTTACAGAGCAGTACTTC.

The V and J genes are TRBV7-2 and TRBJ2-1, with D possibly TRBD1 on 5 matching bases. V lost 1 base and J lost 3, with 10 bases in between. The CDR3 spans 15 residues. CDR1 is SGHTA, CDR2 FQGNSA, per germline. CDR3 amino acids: CASSLVTAVYNEQFF. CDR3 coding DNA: TGTGCCAGCAGCTTAGTGACAGCAGTCTACAATGAGCAGTTCTTC.

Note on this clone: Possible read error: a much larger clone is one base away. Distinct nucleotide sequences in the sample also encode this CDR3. CDR3 bases: TGTGCCAGCAGTTTATCTGAGACCCAGTACTTC. Residues: CASSLSETQYF. The chain is built from TRBV27 and TRBJ2-5, with D unclear. This CDR3 region has 11 residues. The V end was cut by 0 bases, the J end by 5 bases, with 1 base between. Germline V gene sequence: CDR1 MNHEY, CDR2 SMNVEV (reference sequence).

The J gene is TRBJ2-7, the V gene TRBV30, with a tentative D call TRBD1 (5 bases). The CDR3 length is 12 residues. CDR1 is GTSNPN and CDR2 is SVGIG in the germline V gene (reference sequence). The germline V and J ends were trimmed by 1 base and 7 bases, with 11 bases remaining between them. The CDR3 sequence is CAWSAVGVEQYF. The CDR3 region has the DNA TGTGCCTGGAGTGCGGTAGGGGTTGAGCAGTACTTC.

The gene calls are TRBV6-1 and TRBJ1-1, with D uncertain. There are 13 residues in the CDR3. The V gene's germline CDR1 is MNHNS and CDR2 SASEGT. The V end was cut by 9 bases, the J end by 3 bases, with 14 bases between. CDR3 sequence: CASRPREYTEAFF. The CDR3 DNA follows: TGTGCCAGTCGACCTAGGGAATACACTGAAGCTTTCTTT.

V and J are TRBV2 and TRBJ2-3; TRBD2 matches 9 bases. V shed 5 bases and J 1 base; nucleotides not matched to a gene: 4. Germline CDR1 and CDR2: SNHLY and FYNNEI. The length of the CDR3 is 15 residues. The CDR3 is CASSRRLAGTDTQYF. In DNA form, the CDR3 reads TGTGCCAGCAGTCGTAGACTAGCGGGCACAGATACGCAGTATTTT.

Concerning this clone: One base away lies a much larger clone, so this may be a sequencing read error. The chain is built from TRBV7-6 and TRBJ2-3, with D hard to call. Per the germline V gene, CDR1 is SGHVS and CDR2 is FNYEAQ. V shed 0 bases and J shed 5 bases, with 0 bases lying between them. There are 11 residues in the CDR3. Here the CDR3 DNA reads TGTGCCAGCAGCTTAGCAGATACGCAGTATTTT. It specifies CASSLADTQYF.

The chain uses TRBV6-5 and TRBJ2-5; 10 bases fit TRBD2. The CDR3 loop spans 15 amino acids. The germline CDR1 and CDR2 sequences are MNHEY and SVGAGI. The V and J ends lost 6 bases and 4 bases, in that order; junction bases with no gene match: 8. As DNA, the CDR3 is TGTGCCAGCAGCGGACTAGCGGAAGGAGGAGAGACCCAGTACTTC. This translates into CASSGLAEGGETQYF.

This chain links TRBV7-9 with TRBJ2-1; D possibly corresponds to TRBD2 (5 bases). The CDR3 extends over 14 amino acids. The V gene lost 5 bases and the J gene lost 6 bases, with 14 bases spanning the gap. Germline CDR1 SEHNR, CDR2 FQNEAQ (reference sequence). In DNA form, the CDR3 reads TGTGCCAGCAGCGTCAACTCCCTAGCCAATGAGCAGTTCTTC. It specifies CASSVNSLANEQFF.

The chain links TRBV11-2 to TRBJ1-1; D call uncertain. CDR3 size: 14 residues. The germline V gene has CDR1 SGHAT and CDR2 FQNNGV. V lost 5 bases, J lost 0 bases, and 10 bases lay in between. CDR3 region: CASSQTQMNTEAFF. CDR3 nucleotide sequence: TGTGCCAGCAGCCAAACACAGATGAACACTGAAGCTTTCTTT.

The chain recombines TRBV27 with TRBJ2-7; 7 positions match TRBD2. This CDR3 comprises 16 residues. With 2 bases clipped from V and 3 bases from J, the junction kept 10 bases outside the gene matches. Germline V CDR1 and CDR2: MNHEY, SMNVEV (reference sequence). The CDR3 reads CASSLRGNGRSYEQYF. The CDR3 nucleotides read TGTGCCAGCAGTTTAAGGGGAAACGGGAGGAGCTACGAGCAGTACTTC.

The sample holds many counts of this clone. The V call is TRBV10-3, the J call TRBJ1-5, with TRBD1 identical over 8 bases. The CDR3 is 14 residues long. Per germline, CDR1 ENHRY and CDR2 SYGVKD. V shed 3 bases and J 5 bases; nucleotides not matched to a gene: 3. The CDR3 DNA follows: TGTGCCATCAGTGACAGGGGGCGGGATCAGCCCCAGCATTTT. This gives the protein CAISDRGRDQPQHF.

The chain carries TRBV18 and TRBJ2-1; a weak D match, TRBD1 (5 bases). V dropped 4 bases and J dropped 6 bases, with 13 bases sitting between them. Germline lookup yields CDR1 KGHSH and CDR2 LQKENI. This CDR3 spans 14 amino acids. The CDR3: CASSRQGWGNEQFF. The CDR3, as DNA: TGTGCCAGCTCACGCCAGGGTTGGGGCAATGAGCAGTTCTTC.

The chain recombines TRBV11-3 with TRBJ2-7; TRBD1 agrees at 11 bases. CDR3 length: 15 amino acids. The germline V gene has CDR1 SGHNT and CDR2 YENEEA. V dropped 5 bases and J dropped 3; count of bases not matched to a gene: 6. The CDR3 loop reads CASSHTGTGGYEQYF. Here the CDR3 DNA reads TGTGCCAGCAGCCATACCGGGACAGGGGGCTACGAGCAGTACTTC. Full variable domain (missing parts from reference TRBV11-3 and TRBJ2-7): EAGVVQSPRYKIIEKKQPVAFWCNPISGHNTLYWYLQNLGQGPELLIRYENEEAVDDSQLPKDRFSAERLKGVDSTLKIQPAELGDSAVYLCASSHTGTGGYEQYFGPGTRLTVT.

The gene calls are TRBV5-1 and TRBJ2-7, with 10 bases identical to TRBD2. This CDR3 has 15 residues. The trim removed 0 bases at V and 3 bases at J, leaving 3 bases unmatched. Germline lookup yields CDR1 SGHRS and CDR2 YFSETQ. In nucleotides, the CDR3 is TGCGCCAGCAGCTTGGCGCTAGCGGGAGTCTACGAGCAGTACTTC. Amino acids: CASSLALAGVYEQYF. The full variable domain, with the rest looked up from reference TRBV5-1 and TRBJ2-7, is KAGVTQTPRYLIKTRGQQVTLSCSPISGHRSVSWYQQTPGQGLQFLFEYFSETQRNKGNFPGRFSGRQFSNSRSEMNVSTLELGDSALYLCASSLALAGVYEQYFGPGTRLTVT.